This T cell receptor (beta chain) came from a study of immune evolution from preneoplasia to lung adenocarcinoma (dated by TCRdb to the early 2020s). Notes on the research overall: The study combined immune gene expression, TCR sequencing and multiplex immunofluorescence to profile immune contexture across lung adenocarcinoma precursors and invasive adenocarcinoma. Sample size was determined by specimen availability and not by a prior power calculation. In total, the cohort included 50 to 65 patients with pulmonary nodules, all of whom underwent surgical resection. POLYSOLVER was used to infer Class I HLA alleles from exome data, and LOHHLA was used to detect allele-specific HLA loss. It was reported in the study that more than 85 samples were used for TCR sequencing. The immune data were combined with whole exome sequencing and methylation data from the same cohort of nodules. Resected precursor lesions (AAH, AIS, MIA) and invasive adenocarcinomas were each compared against paired morphologically normal lung tissue. TCR sequencing data came from approximately 56 patients.

Between the mid-2010s and the late 2010s, the patients underwent resection in either Japan or China. The histologic diagnosis of each case was independently confirmed on H&E slides by two lung cancer pathologists. DNA was isolated from FFPE tissue using the AllPrep DNA/RNA FFPE Kit. After removal of 0 bases from V and 6 bases from J, the junction retains 7 bases not matched to a gene. From cysteine to phenylalanine, the CDR3 is 15 amino acids long. Left in the record is the CDR3 DNA by itself, 45 bases read in frame from the first base. For CDR1 and CDR2, the germline V gene lists MNHEY and SVGAGI. TCR beta CDR3 regions were sequenced from DNA using the immunoSEQ hsTCRbeta Kit. Per the original workflow: TCR sequencing data were analysed with the ImmunoSEQ Analyzer. T cell clonality was defined as 1 minus Pielou's evenness, calculated on productive rearrangements. To measure T cell diversity, the inverse Simpson index was applied to productive templates. T cell density was defined as TCR beta template counts normalized to usable DNA, with usable DNA estimated by amplification and sequencing of housekeeping genes. TCR metrics were compared across histologic stages using two-sided Kruskal-Wallis tests. What TCRdb holds here is the immuneACCESS table cut down to in-frame rearrangements. Part of the clones is not present; checked against another copy, under half of the missing clones reflect an unresolved V gene, and the others are unexplained. V and J calls and clone size are copied from that table; D and trimming were computed from the DNA. The sample table holds 3,800 or so clones, of which roughly 78% were seen once. The top ten constitute 12% to 15% of the sample.

Study-level results and caveats: Normal lung had the highest top T cell clone frequencies, which appeared to decline progressively from AAH through AIS, MIA and invasive adenocarcinoma. Findings were based on association rather than direct causation; larger cohorts with long-term follow-up and longitudinal biopsies were deemed needed. Clonality was highest in normal lung, while later-stage lesions appeared to have lower clonality but higher T cell density and diversity. Because all patients were from Japan and China, applicability to Western populations was uncertain.

A note on this clone: The clone's antigen remains unknown. The sample holds no much larger clone one base away, and base qualities are not on file.

The sequenced material came from FFPE adjacent normal lung tissue. This clonotype was obtained from a person aged 55-80 years with lung adenocarcinoma. This sequence uses TRBV6-5 and TRBJ2-7; TRBD2 aligns with 8 central bases. The sequence in DNA is TGTGCCAGCAGTTACTCGACGGCGGGAGGAGGCGAGCAGTACTTC. It translates to CASSYSTAGGGEQYF.